This T cell receptor beta chain is from a study of CD8 T cells in Susac syndrome. Regarding the study as a whole: The TCR sequencing and HLA analysis in the study involved a relatively small number of individuals, as the study acknowledged.

J gave up 5 bases and V 4 bases, and 8 bases lay outside the gene matches. The CDR3 runs to 16 residues. Per the germline V gene, CDR1 is MNHEY and CDR2 is SMNVEV (reference sequence). RNA was extracted with the RNeasy kit, and a quantity of roughly 0.45 to 1 ug was reverse transcribed using random hexamers. The TCR beta CDR3 was amplified by immunoSEQ multiplex PCR across 54 Vbeta, 13 Jbeta. TCRdb independently ran MiXCR on the immunoSEQ multiplex PCR reads; one entry per CDR3 protein. The sample carries about 190,000 distinct CDR3 sequences, roughly 92% recorded once. The authors carried out high-throughput sequencing of TCR beta. They applied it to CD8+ and CD4+ T cells obtained from blood. Healthy donors acted as controls, with matching for age and sex. To note about this clonotype: Its specificity is unknown.

The source material was CD4+ T cells from PBMCs. The chain joins TRBV27 to TRBJ1-2; 12 bases map to TRBD1. This TCR was sampled from a human donor in good health. The CDR3 spells CASSSHGTGGGYGYTF. CDR3 nucleotide sequence: TGTGCCAGCAGTTCCCATGGGACAGGGGGCGGTTATGGCTACACCTTC.